The TCR beta chain described here comes from a study of shared clonotypes between healthy human individuals. Overall study context: Per donor, three plates held CD4 naive cells, three held CD4 memory, two held CD8 naive and one held CD8 memory.

Positive CCR7 selection of CD45RO-negative cells yielded the naive CD8 cells, and terminally differentiated effector memory CD45RA+ cells were excluded. The assay was carried out at the deep level. Data came from immunoSEQ multiplex PCR; TCRdb stores just in-frame clones and leaves some out. The sample has fewer than 700,000 clones, 85% to 95% seen once. Germline assignment: CDR1 LNHDA and CDR2 SQIVND (reference sequence). V gave up 8 bases and J gave up 0 bases, with 16 bases separating them. The CDR3 has 16 residues. The sequenced sample consisted of naive CD8+ T cells sorted from blood. This sequence originates from a woman aged 25 to 39 in good health. This chain links TRBV19 with TRBJ1-4, with no clear D. CDR3 in amino acids: CASRPGVRSTNEKLFF. CDR3 sequence (DNA): TGTGCCAGTCGGCCGGGCGTGCGCTCAACTAATGAAAAACTGTTTTTT.